A single sample gave rise to the 8 T cell receptor beta chains below, sequenced in a study of OX40 agonist ivuxolimab in advanced cancers. Measured with immunoSEQ multiplex PCR; TCRdb has only the in-frame clones, and not every one. The sample holds tens of thousands of clones, approximately 79% seen once. This sample comprised CD4+ or CD8+ T cells sorted from blood, obtained in a trial of the OX40 agonist ivuxolimab. These receptors were taken from an adult with an advanced solid tumor such as melanoma, head and neck, liver or kidney cancer.

This clone was detected once. The chain carries TRBV28 and TRBJ1-5; tentative D call: TRBD1 (6 bases). V shed 5 bases and J shed 2 bases, with 16 bases lying between them. CDR1 is MDHEN, CDR2 SYDVKM, per germline. There are 16 residues in the CDR3. The CDR3 protein is CASSPTSKGGNQPQHF. The CDR3 bases are TGTGCCAGCAGTCCAACCTCCAAGGGGGGCAATCAGCCCCAGCATTTT. The complete variable domain, with remaining parts taken from reference TRBV28 and TRBJ1-5, reads DVKVTQSSRYLVKRTGEKVFLECVQDMDHENMFWYRQDPGLGLRLIYFSYDVKMKEKGDIPEGYSVSREKKERFSLILESASTNQTSMYLCASSPTSKGGNQPQHFGDGTRLSIL.

The gene calls are TRBV7-6 and TRBJ2-5; 7 bases are shared with TRBD1. The closer fit of TRBJ2-7 to the DNA end suggests the J call may be wrong. Looked up from germline, CDR1 is SGHVS and CDR2 is FNYEAQ. This CDR3 has 13 residues. The CDR3 bases are TGTGCCAGCAGCGTGGGACAGAAATACGAGCAGTACTTC. As protein: CASSVGQKYEQYF.

The gene calls are TRBV9 and TRBJ2-3, with 9 bases aligning to TRBD2. After removal of 3 bases from V and 10 bases from J, the junction contained 6 bases not matched to a gene. The CDR3 consists of 13 residues. Per the germline V gene, CDR1 is SGDLS and CDR2 is YYNGEE. The CDR3 region is CASSAVIAGAQYF. The CDR3 nucleotides are TGTGCCAGCAGCGCGGTGATAGCGGGAGCGCAGTATTTT.

The V call is TRBV2, the J call TRBJ1-1; TRBD1 might be the D (5 bases). CDR3 length: 14 amino acids. Trimming shortened V by 8 bases and J by 2 bases, and 15 bases separated the two germline ends. The germline V gene encodes CDR1 SNHLY and CDR2 FYNNEI. Here the CDR3 reads CASRRERGNTEAFF. The CDR3 nucleotides are TGTGCCAGCCGCCGGGAAAGGGGAAACACTGAAGCTTTCTTT.

The chain links TRBV7-2 to TRBJ2-7, with 14 bases matching TRBD2. Trimming took 4 bases from V and 6 from J; bases not matched to a gene: 5. This CDR3 has 15 residues. Germline V gene sequence: CDR1 SGHTA, CDR2 FQGNSA. The CDR3: CASSSGLAGVREQYF. The CDR3, as DNA: TGTGCCAGCAGCTCGGGACTAGCGGGAGTCCGCGAGCAGTACTTC.

This chain connects TRBV10-2 to TRBJ2-7, with D possibly being TRBD2 (5 bases). The CDR3 has 15 residues. V lost 0 bases to trimming and J lost 2 bases, with 11 bases between them. Germline lookup yields CDR1 WSHSY and CDR2 SAAADI. The CDR3 loop is CASSESRGSTYEQYF. The CDR3 DNA reads as TGCGCCAGCAGTGAGTCAAGAGGGTCCACCTACGAGCAGTACTTC.

V gene TRBV28 combines with J gene TRBJ1-4, with D tentatively TRBD1 (6 bases). The length of the CDR3 is 16 residues. The V and J ends lost 6 bases and 8 bases respectively, with 22 bases between them. Germline V gene data show CDR1 as MDHEN and CDR2 as SYDVKM. CDR3 nucleotide sequence: TGTGCCAGCAGCCAATCTACAGGGAGGGGAAGGGAAAAACTGTTTTTT. It yields the protein CASSQSTGRGREKLFF.

A note on this clone: The DNA is left out, because the CDR3 cannot be placed on it with certainty; the CDR3 is given as TCRdb lists it. The chain has TRBV19 and TRBJ2-3; the DNA was not used to check the table's D call, TRBD2. Germline loops: CDR1 LNHDA, CDR2 SQIVND (reference sequence). The CDR3 spans 14 amino acids, including both terminal residues. CDR3: CASTSGFRTDTQYF.